This TCR beta chain was captured in a study of radiotherapy plus CTLA-4 blockade in lung cancer. The study, taken as a whole, reports: Early clonal dynamics of blood T cells, together with interferon-beta, were reported as the best response predictor.

This table comes from immunoSEQ multiplex PCR, and its TCRdb copy is limited to in-frame clones, with some not included. Of approximately 73,000 clones listed, roughly 84% are singletons. With regard to this clone: Its antigen is not identified.

With V trimmed by 6 bases and J by 1 base, 11 bases remained unmatched. This CDR3 has 18 amino acids. Germline loops: CDR1 MDHEN, CDR2 SYDVKM. Sequencing was performed on peripheral blood, taken from a patient treated with radiotherapy plus ipilimumab. The chain couples TRBV28 to TRBJ2-5; 13 nucleotides agree with TRBD2. The clonotype comes from a human donor with non-small cell lung cancer that progressed on radiotherapy plus ipilimumab. This CDR3 is CASSLTSGRAIAQETQYF. In DNA form, the CDR3 reads TGTGCCAGCAGCCTAACTAGCGGGAGGGCAATCGCCCAAGAGACCCAGTACTTC.